The source of this T cell receptor (beta chain) is a study of blood T cells in healthy people across ages. Germline-derived CDR1 and CDR2 are SGHAT and FQDESV (reference sequence). The CDR3 runs to 17 residues. Germline trimming cut 5 bases from V and 4 bases from J; bases unmatched to any gene: 12. The second PCR ran roughly 6 to 11 cycles with a sample-barcoded 5' primer and J-beta primers. TCRdb ran MiXCR on the 5' RACE reads and lists one entry per CDR3 protein. The data hold 800,000 to 1,300,000 distinct CDR3 sequences, with about 23% observed a single time. The sample also formed part of further work on T cells of mothers and their children.

Source material: blood. The chain links TRBV11-1 to TRBJ2-2; TRBD2 aligns across 8 bases. The clonotype originates from a girl aged 2 to 9 in good health. The CDR3 loop is CASSPELAGTSTGELFF. In DNA form, the CDR3 reads TGTGCCAGCAGCCCCGAGTTAGCGGGGACAAGCACCGGGGAGCTGTTTTTT. The full variable domain, in which reference TRBV11-1 and TRBJ2-2 provide the parts outside the CDR3, is EAEVAQSPRYKITEKSQAVAFWCDPISGHATLYWYRQILGQGPELLVQFQDESVVDDSQLPKDRFSAERLKGVDSTLKIQPAELGDSAMYLCASSPELAGTSTGELFFGEGSRLTVL.